This T cell receptor (beta chain) came from a study of control samples from healthy donors and cancer patients. The germline V gene has CDR1 SNHLY and CDR2 FYNNEI. This CDR3 has 14 amino acids. The germline V and J ends were trimmed by 7 bases and 2 bases, with 15 bases remaining between them. Here immunoSEQ multiplex PCR was the method, and the copy in TCRdb shows in-frame clones only, minus some. The sample gives 84,000 or so clones, 90% to 95% of which show up once; around 14% is in the top ten. V and J are TRBV2 and TRBJ2-7; D possibly uses TRBD1 or TRBD2 (5 bases each). The TCR was taken from a man under 40 in good health. The sequencing sample was made of blood. The CDR3 sequence: CASTLSGTAYEQYF. In DNA form, the CDR3 reads TGTGCCAGCACTTTAAGTGGGACGGCCTACGAGCAGTACTTC.